These 25 T cell receptor beta chains were all obtained from the same sample, sequenced in a study of identical twins (TCRdb year 2016). Receptors were amplified or captured by 5' RACE. The sequencer was an Illumina HiSeq 2000. The public reads were quality trimmed at Q25 with fastp and then assembled into clones with MiXCR by TCRdb, keeping productive beta chains. Rows merge per CDR3 protein into single entries with the most common DNA and genes. The sample records 1.5 million to 2 million distinct CDR3 sequences, about 32% of which are singletons. Of the sample, about 0.27% falls within the top ten clones. Material for sequencing was cord blood. These receptor sequences come from a newborn girl in good health.

The J gene is TRBJ1-1, the V gene TRBV7-6; no reliable D call. This CDR3 comprises 15 residues. CDR1 and CDR2 (germline): SGHVS, FNYEAQ. Trimming removed 1 base from V and 5 bases from J, with 14 bases in between. CDR3 coding DNA: TGTGCCAGCAGCTTAGACGGGTGGATGCAGACTGAAGCTTTCTTT. The encoded protein is CASSLDGWMQTEAFF.

This clonotype has at least ten counts. The chain uses TRBV28 and TRBJ2-7, with 8 bases identical to TRBD1. The CDR3 loop spans 17 amino acids. Trimming cost V 4 bases and J 0 bases; bases outside gene matches: 11. CDR1 MDHEN and CDR2 SYDVKM come from the germline V gene. In DNA, the CDR3 is TGTGCCAGCAGTTACACAACAGGGGGAGTTAGCTCCTACGAGCAGTACTTC. It is translated as CASSYTTGGVSSYEQYF. Looking up the rest from reference TRBV28 and TRBJ2-7 gives the full variable domain: DVKVTQSSRYLVKRTGEKVFLECVQDMDHENMFWYRQDPGLGLRLIYFSYDVKMKEKGDIPEGYSVSREKKERFSLILESASTNQTSMYLCASSYTTGGVSSYEQYFGPGTRLTVT.

CDR3 residues: CATSRDRGREQYF. The CDR3 DNA reads as TGTGCCACCAGCAGAGACAGGGGGCGCGAGCAGTACTTC. The chain uses TRBV15 and TRBJ2-7; 8 nucleotides line up with TRBD1. The junction had 1 base not matched to a gene; V was cut back by 0 bases and J by 6 bases. The CDR3 has 13 residues. Looked up from germline, CDR1 is LNHNV and CDR2 is YYDKDF (reference sequence).

The CDR3, as DNA: TGTGCCAGCAGCTTAGGACAGATCGTGAACACTGAAGCTTTCTTT. Translated, it gives CASSLGQIVNTEAFF. The V gene is TRBV7-9, the J gene TRBJ1-1, with a weak D call TRBD1 (5 bases). The V end lost 1 base, the J end lost 0 bases, and 9 bases lay between the germline ends. CDR3 length: 15 amino acids. The germline V gene encodes CDR1 SEHNR and CDR2 FQNEAQ (reference sequence).

This clonotype was recorded a few times. The V call is TRBV6-1, the J call TRBJ1-5; no clear D. The V gene lost 2 bases and the J gene lost 3 bases, with 2 bases spanning the gap. Germline V gene lookup returns CDR1 MNHNS and CDR2 SASEGT. The CDR3 covers 12 residues. In nucleotides, the CDR3 is TGTGCCAGCAGTGAACTCAATCAGCCCCAGCATTTT. Translating it yields CASSELNQPQHF.

The sample holds a few counts of this clonotype. The chain is built from TRBV5-1 and TRBJ2-7, with a tentative D call TRBD1 (6 bases). V gave up 4 bases and J gave up 0 bases, with 14 bases separating them. This CDR3 is built from 15 residues. Germline CDR1 and CDR2: SGHRS and YFSETQ. CDR3 DNA: TGCGCCAGCAGCCCGGGACACTCAAGCTCCTACGAGCAGTACTTC. Amino acids: CASSPGHSSSYEQYF.

CDR3 protein: CASSGLAARYNEQFF. CDR3 coding DNA: TGTGCCAGCAGTGGTCTAGCGGCCCGATACAATGAGCAGTTCTTC. The genes are TRBV25-1 and TRBJ2-1, with 7 bases fitting TRBD2. From germline, CDR1 is MGHDK and CDR2 SYGVNS. The CDR3 loop spans 15 amino acids. After removal of 4 bases from V and 4 bases from J, the junction contained 7 bases not matched to a gene.

The chain links TRBV12-3 or TRBV12-4 to TRBJ2-2; no firm D call. V dropped 7 bases and J dropped 7 bases, with 7 bases sitting between them. The CDR3 spans 11 residues. This CDR3 reads CASIVGGELFF. The CDR3 DNA follows: TGTGCCAGCATAGTTGGCGGGGAGCTGTTTTTT.

This clonotype was counted only a few times. The rearrangement links TRBV2 to TRBJ2-7; 15 bases agree with TRBD2. Germline V gene data show CDR1 as SNHLY and CDR2 as FYNNEI. CDR3 length: 15 residues. Germline trimming cut 4 bases from V and 6 bases from J; bases unmatched to any gene: 4. This chain's CDR3 is CASSGKGLAGGEQYF. The CDR3 DNA is TGTGCCAGCAGTGGGAAGGGACTAGCGGGAGGCGAGCAGTACTTC.

Many counts were recorded for this clonotype. This chain links TRBV28 with TRBJ2-1; D possibly corresponds to TRBD2 (6 bases). The germline CDR1 and CDR2 sequences are MDHEN and SYDVKM. Trimming left V 5 bases short and J 7 bases short, with 24 bases between. The CDR3 runs to 17 residues. CDR3 amino acids: CASSPYSGGLSWNEQFF. The CDR3 DNA sequence: TGTGCCAGCAGTCCCTACTCCGGAGGGCTTTCGTGGAATGAGCAGTTCTTC. Drawing the rest from reference TRBV28 and TRBJ2-1, the complete variable domain is DVKVTQSSRYLVKRTGEKVFLECVQDMDHENMFWYRQDPGLGLRLIYFSYDVKMKEKGDIPEGYSVSREKKERFSLILESASTNQTSMYLCASSPYSGGLSWNEQFFGPGTRLTVL.

As DNA, the CDR3 is TGTGCCAGTCACCACACAGGGGGGGGGAATGGGCCCTACAATGAGCAGTTCTTC. Amino acids: CASHHTGGGNGPYNEQFF. The gene calls are TRBV27 and TRBJ2-1; TRBD1 might be the D (8 bases). CDR1 and CDR2 from the germline V gene are MNHEY and SMNVEV (reference sequence). Trimming took off 9 bases at V and 2 bases at J, with 26 bases between the two ends. CDR3 size: 18 residues.

The J gene is TRBJ1-6, the V gene TRBV20-1; a possible D gene is TRBD1 (6 bases). This CDR3 is built from 13 residues. Per the germline V gene, CDR1 is DFQATT and CDR2 is SNEGSKA (reference sequence). The V end lost 1 base, the J end lost 8 bases, and 9 bases lay between the germline ends. The CDR3 DNA reads TGCAGTGCTAGAGGTGAGGGGGATTCACCCCTCCACTTT. Translated, it gives CSARGEGDSPLHF.

This clonotype came up many times. The chain joins TRBV24-1 to TRBJ2-1, with unresolved D. Trimming took off 4 bases at V and 7 bases at J, with 10 bases between the two ends. The germline gives CDR1 KGHDR, CDR2 SFDVKD. CDR3 size: 13 residues. CDR3 in DNA: TGTGCCACCAGTGACCCATCTAAGAATGAGCAGTTCTTC. Its translation is CATSDPSKNEQFF.

The table lists this clonotype with a few counts. The chain is built from TRBV14 and TRBJ2-1; D gene uncertain. The CDR3 spans 13 residues. In germline, CDR1 is SGHDN, CDR2 FVKESK. The V end was cut by 5 bases, the J end by 12 bases, with 17 bases between. The CDR3 region has the DNA TGTGCCAGCAGCGAGAGACGGATAAGGGCGCAGTTCTTC. It is translated as CASSERRIRAQFF.

The chain employs TRBV7-9 and TRBJ1-4; D unresolved. Trimming removed 1 base at V and 0 bases at J, with 9 bases between. This CDR3 has 16 residues. Per the germline V gene, CDR1 is SEHNR and CDR2 is FQNEAQ (reference sequence). The CDR3 DNA reads as TGTGCCAGCAGCTTAGGCTACACCTCAACTAATGAAAAACTGTTTTTT. This gives the protein CASSLGYTSTNEKLFF.

This chain joins TRBV15 and TRBJ1-1, with D uncertain. The CDR3 is 12 amino acids. The V and J ends lost 0 bases and 6 bases respectively, with 5 bases between them. The germline V gene encodes CDR1 LNHNV and CDR2 YYDKDF (reference sequence). In DNA form, the CDR3 reads TGTGCCACCAGCAGAGATAGGCCTGAAGCTTTCTTT. It encodes CATSRDRPEAFF.

The chain has TRBV12-3 or TRBV12-4 and TRBJ2-7; D ambiguous. The CDR3 loop spans 13 amino acids. Trimming cost V 4 bases and J 6 bases, with 13 bases left between them. Here the CDR3 reads CASSSGPSREQYF. Written as DNA, the CDR3 is TGTGCCAGCAGTTCCGGACCGTCCCGCGAGCAGTACTTC.

This clonotype appeared a few times. This chain connects TRBV20-1 to TRBJ2-1, with 12 bases matching TRBD2. The CDR3 is made up of 13 amino acids. Germline V lookup: CDR1 DFQATT, CDR2 SNEGSKA (reference sequence). Germline trimming cut 3 bases from V and 9 bases from J; bases unmatched to any gene: 3. In nucleotides, the CDR3 is TGCAGTGCTAGGACTAGCGGGAGTGGTGAGCAGTTCTTC. Protein: CSARTSGSGEQFF.

This clonotype was counted between two and nine times. This chain uses TRBV30 with TRBJ1-5; D is unresolved. V was shortened by 0 bases and J by 6 bases, with 9 bases between the two germline ends. The V gene's germline CDR1 is GTSNPN and CDR2 SVGIG (reference sequence). CDR3 length: 13 residues. CDR3 in amino acids: CAWSVRGSQPQHF. The CDR3 DNA sequence: TGTGCCTGGAGTGTGCGAGGAAGTCAGCCCCAGCATTTT.

V is TRBV12-3 or TRBV12-4 and J is TRBJ2-7, with a weak D call TRBD2 (5 bases). The V gene lost 3 bases and the J gene lost 7 bases, with 13 bases spanning the gap. This CDR3 contains 13 residues. In DNA, the CDR3 is TGTGCCAGCAGTTTCCGGGAATCTAGGGAGCAGTACTTC. Translating gives CASSFRESREQYF.

The chain joins TRBV30 to TRBJ2-5, with 9 nucleotides matching TRBD2. From germline, CDR1 is GTSNPN and CDR2 SVGIG (reference sequence). This CDR3 comprises 16 residues. Unmatched junction bases numbered 16, after V lost 0 bases and J lost 11 bases. The CDR3 reads CAWSVAKSSGENEQYF. As DNA, the CDR3 is TGTGCCTGGAGTGTAGCTAAGTCTAGCGGGGAGAATGAGCAGTACTTC.

This clonotype was seen a few times. This chain joins TRBV10-3 and TRBJ2-7; D might be TRBD2 (5 bases). The CDR3 is made up of 12 amino acids. Trimming removed 2 bases from V and 3 bases from J, with 5 bases in between. CDR1 is ENHRY and CDR2 is SYGVKD in the germline V gene. The CDR3 loop is CAISERDYEQYF. Written as DNA, the CDR3 is TGTGCCATCAGTGAGCGGGACTACGAGCAGTACTTC.

The gene calls are TRBV28 and TRBJ2-5; the D gene is possibly TRBD1 (5 bases). The CDR3 runs to 15 residues. Looked up from germline, CDR1 is MDHEN and CDR2 is SYDVKM. Trimming removed 6 bases from V and 5 bases from J, with 19 bases in between. The CDR3 DNA follows: TGTGCCAGCAGACCTATGCAGGGTATGAGGGAGACCCAGTACTTC. The encoded protein is CASRPMQGMRETQYF.

The chain has TRBV12-3 or TRBV12-4 and TRBJ2-7; perhaps TRBD2 as D (6 bases). This CDR3 is built from 14 residues. V dropped 6 bases and J dropped 2 bases, with 14 bases sitting between them. The CDR3 coding sequence is TGTGCCAGCAGGGCCCGGGACTGGGCCTACGAGCAGTACTTC. Translation: CASRARDWAYEQYF.

V is TRBV7-9 and J is TRBJ1-4; no clear D gene. V lost 1 base and J 8 bases, leaving 14 bases between the germline ends. The CDR3 sequence is 15 residues long. Per germline, CDR1 SEHNR and CDR2 FQNEAQ (reference sequence). The CDR3 reads CASSLVRPVGEKLFF. The CDR3 DNA reads as TGTGCCAGCAGCTTAGTCCGGCCGGTGGGGGAAAAACTGTTTTTT.